This TCR beta chain was recorded in a study of T cell clonality in common variable immunodeficiency. The CDR3 runs to 17 residues. V shed 2 bases, J shed 2 bases, and the junction held 2 bases outside the gene matches. Per germline, CDR1 MNHEY and CDR2 SVGEGT. Ten or more counts support this clone. Its specificity is unknown. The missing CDR3 end, 3 residues past where the read stops, is filled in from the germline J gene. Notes on the study in general: Fewer TCRbeta clones were shared among CVID subjects than controls. CVID subjects showed higher TCRbeta clonality than healthy controls. The cause of increased CVID clonality remains unclear without subpopulation sequencing.

Sequencing was performed with immunoSEQ multiplex PCR; in TCRdb, only in-frame clones are kept and a portion is missing. Observed in the sample are roughly 60,000 clones, none of them singletons. The sample comprised peripheral blood mononuclear cells. This receptor was identified in a person aged 18 to 69 in good health. The rearrangement links TRBV6-2 or TRBV6-3 to TRBJ2-6, with TRBD1 matching 11 bases. Incomplete CDR3 DNA: TGTGCCAGCAGTTACGGGACAGGGGGGGCTGGGGCCAACGTC. Translating gives CASSYGTGGAGANV. The full CDR3 reads CASSYGTGGAGANVLTF.